This T cell receptor beta chain is from a study of T-cell reconstitution after alpha-beta-depleted transplantation in children. Researchers prepared the TCRbeta library using unique molecular identifiers, the study reports. TCRdb reanalysed the PCR reads using MiXCR and keeps one entry per CDR3 protein. The top ten hold less than 5% of the sample, which has about 610,000 distinct CDR3 sequences, roughly a tenth seen once. V was cut by 6 bases and J by 2 bases, with 11 bases left in between. This CDR3 contains 13 residues. CDR1 is SGHTA, CDR2 FQGNSA, per germline. This clonotype was found many times. J is TRBJ2-7 and V is TRBV7-2; maybe TRBD1 (5 bases). Sequenced material: PBMCs from the stem cell graft donor, taken from the stem cell graft. This clonotype was obtained from a human donor who donated a stem cell graft to a child with acute myeloid leukemia. CDR3 residues: CASSKTVTYEQYF. CDR3 bases: TGTGCCAGCAGTAAGACAGTAACCTACGAGCAGTACTTC.